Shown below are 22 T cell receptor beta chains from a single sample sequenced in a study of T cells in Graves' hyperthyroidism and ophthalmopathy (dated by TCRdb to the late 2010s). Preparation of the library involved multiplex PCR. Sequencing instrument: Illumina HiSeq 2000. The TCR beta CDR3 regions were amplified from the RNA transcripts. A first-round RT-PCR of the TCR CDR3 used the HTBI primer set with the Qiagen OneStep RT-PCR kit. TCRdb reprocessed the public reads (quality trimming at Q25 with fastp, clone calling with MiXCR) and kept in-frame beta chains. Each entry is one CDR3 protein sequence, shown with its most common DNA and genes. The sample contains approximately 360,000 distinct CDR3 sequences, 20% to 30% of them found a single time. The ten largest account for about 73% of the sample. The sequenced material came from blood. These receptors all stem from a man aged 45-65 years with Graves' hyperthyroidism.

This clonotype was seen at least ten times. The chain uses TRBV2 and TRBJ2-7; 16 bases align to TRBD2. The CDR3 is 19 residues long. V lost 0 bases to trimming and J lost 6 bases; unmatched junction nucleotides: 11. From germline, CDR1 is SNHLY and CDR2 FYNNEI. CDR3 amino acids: CASSEALGLAGGGLGEQYF. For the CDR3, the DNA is TGTGCCAGCAGTGAAGCCTTGGGACTAGCGGGAGGGGGGCTTGGCGAGCAGTACTTC.

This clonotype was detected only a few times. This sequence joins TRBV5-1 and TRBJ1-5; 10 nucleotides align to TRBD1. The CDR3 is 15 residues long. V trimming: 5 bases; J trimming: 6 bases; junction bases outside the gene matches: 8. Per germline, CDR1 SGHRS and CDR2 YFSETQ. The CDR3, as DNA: TGCGCCAGCAGTTCCCCGGGACAGGGGTTTCAGCCCCAGCATTTT. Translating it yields CASSSPGQGFQPQHF.

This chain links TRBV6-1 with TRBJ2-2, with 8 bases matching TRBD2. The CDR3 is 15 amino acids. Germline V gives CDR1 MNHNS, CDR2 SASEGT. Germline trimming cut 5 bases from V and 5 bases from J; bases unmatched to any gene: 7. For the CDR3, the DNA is TGTGCCAGCAGTCCGGGACTAGGTCGTACCGGGGAGCTGTTTTTT. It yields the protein CASSPGLGRTGELFF.

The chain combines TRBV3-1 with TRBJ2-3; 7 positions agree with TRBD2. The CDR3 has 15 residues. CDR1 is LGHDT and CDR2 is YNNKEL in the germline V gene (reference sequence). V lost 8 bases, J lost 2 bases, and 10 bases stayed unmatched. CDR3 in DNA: TGTGCCAGCCGAGCCGAGAGCGGGGACACAGATACGCAGTATTTT. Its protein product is CASRAESGDTDTQYF.

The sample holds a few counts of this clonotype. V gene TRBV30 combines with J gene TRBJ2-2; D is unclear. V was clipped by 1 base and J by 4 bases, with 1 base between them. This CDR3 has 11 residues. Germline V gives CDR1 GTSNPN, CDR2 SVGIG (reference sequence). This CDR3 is CAWSGTGELFF. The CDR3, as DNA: TGTGCCTGGAGTGGCACCGGGGAGCTGTTTTTT.

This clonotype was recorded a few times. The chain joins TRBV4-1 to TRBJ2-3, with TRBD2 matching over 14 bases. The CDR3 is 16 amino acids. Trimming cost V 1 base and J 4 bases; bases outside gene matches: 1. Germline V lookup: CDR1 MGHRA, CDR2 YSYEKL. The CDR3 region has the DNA TGCGCCAGCAGCCAAGGGGGACTAGCGGGAGCAGATACGCAGTATTTT. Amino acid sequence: CASSQGGLAGADTQYF.

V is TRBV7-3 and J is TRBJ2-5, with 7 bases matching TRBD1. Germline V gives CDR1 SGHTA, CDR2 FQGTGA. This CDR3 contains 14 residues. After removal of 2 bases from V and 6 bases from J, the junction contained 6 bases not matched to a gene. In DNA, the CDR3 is TGTGCCAGCAGCTTAGAGGACAGGACGAAGACCCAGTACTTC. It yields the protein CASSLEDRTKTQYF.

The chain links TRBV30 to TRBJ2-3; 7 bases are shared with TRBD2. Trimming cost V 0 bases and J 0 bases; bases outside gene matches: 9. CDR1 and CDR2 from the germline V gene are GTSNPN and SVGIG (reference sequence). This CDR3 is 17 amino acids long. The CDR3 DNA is TGTGCCTGGAGTGTACCCACGAGCGGGAAAAGCACAGATACGCAGTATTTT. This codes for CAWSVPTSGKSTDTQYF.

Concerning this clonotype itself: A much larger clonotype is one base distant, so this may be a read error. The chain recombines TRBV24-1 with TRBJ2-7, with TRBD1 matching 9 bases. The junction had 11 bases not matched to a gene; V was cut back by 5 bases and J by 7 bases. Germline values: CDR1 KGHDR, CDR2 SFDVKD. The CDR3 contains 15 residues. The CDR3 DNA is TGTGCCACCAGTGCTCCGGGACAGGGTTCCAGGGAGCAGTACTTC. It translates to CATSAPGQGSREQYF.

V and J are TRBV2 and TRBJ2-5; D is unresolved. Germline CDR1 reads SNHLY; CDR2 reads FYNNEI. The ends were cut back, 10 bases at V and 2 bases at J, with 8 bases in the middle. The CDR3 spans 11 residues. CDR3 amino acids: CANSYQETQYF. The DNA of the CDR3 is TGTGCCAACAGCTATCAAGAGACCCAGTACTTC.

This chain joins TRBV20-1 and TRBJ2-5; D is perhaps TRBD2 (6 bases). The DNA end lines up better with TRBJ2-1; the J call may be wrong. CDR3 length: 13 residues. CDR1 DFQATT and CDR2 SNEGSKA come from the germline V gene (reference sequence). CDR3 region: CSARWEDGETQFF. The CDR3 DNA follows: TGCAGTGCTAGGTGGGAGGACGGAGAGACCCAGTTCTTC.

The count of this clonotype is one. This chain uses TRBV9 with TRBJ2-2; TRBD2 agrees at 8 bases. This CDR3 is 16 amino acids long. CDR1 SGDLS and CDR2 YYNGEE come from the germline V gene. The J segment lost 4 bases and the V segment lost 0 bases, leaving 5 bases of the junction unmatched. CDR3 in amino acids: CASSVAGGGITGELFF. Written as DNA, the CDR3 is TGTGCCAGCAGCGTAGCCGGGGGGGGCATCACCGGGGAGCTGTTTTTT.

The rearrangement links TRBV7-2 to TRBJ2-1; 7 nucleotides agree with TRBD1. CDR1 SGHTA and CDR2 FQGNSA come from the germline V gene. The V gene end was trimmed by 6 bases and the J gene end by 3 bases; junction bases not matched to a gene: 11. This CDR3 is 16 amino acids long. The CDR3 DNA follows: TGTGCCAGCAGTACAGCCGGGACAGACCTCTACAATGAGCAGTTCTTC. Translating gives CASSTAGTDLYNEQFF.

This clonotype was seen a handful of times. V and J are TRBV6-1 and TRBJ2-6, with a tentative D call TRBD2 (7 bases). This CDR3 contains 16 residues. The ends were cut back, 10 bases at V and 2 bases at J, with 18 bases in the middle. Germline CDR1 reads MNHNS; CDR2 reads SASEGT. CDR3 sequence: CATSTGGLTGANVLTF. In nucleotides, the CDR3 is TGTGCCACCTCTACCGGGGGGCTGACTGGGGCCAACGTCCTGACTTTC.

CDR3 sequence (DNA): TGTGCCAGCAGCCCCTTCGGGGGGTACGAGCAGTACTTC. Amino acids: CASSPFGGYEQYF. The chain couples TRBV12-3 or TRBV12-4 to TRBJ2-7; 7 bases line up with TRBD2. The CDR3 loop spans 13 amino acids. The V and J ends lost 6 bases and 4 bases, in that order; junction bases with no gene match: 6.

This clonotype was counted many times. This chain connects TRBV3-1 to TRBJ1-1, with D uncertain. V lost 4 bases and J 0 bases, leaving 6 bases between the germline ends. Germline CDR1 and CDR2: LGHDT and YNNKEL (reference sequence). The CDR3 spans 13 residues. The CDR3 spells CASSPRLNTEAFF. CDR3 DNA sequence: TGTGCCAGCAGCCCTAGACTGAACACTGAAGCTTTCTTT.

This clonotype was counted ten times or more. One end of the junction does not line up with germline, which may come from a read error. CDR3 sequence reads: CASSQGRNQPQHF. The CDR3 DNA sequence: TGTGCCAGCAGCCAAGGCCGCAATCAGCCCCAGCATTTT. The V and J genes are TRBV4-1 and TRBJ1-5; D uncertain. CDR3 size: 13 residues. The germline V gene has CDR1 MGHRA and CDR2 YSYEKL.

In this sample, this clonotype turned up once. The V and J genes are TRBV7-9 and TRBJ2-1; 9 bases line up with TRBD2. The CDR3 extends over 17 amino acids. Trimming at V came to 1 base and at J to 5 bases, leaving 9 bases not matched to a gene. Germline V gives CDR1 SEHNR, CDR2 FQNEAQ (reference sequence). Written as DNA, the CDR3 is TGTGCCAGCAGCTTAGTGGAAGGCGGGAGGGCTCACAATGAGCAGTTCTTC. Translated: CASSLVEGGRAHNEQFF.

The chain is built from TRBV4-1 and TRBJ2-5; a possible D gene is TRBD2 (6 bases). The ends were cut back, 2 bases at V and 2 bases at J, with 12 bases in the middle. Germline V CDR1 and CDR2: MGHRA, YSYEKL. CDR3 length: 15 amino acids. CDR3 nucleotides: TGCGCCAGCAGCCAAAACCGGGACTCGCAAGAGACCCAGTACTTC. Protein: CASSQNRDSQETQYF.

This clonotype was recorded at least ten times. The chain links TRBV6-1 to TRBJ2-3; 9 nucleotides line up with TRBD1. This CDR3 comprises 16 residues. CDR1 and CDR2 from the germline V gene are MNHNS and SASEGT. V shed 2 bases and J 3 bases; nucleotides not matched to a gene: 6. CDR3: CASSELGQGMTDTQYF. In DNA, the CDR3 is TGTGCCAGCAGTGAACTTGGACAGGGGATGACAGATACGCAGTATTTT.

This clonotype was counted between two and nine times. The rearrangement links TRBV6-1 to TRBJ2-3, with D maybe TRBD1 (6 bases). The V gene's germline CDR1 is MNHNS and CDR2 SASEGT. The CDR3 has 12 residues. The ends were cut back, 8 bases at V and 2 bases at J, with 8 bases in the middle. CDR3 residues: CASQGSTDTQYF. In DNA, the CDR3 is TGTGCCAGCCAGGGGTCCACAGATACGCAGTATTTT.

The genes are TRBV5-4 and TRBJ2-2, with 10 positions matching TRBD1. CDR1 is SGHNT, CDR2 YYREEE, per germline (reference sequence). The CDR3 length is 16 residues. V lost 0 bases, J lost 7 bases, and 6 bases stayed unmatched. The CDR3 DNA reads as TGTGCCAGCAGCTTGGGGCTGACAGGGGGCGTCGGGGAGCTGTTTTTT. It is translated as CASSLGLTGGVGELFF.